This passage covers 8 T cell receptor beta chains from one sample sequenced in a study of T-cell memory formation after mild COVID-19. TCRdb reanalysed the 5' RACE reads using MiXCR and keeps one entry per CDR3 protein. Of approximately 180,000 distinct CDR3 sequences in the sample, more than 15% are singletons; the top ten hold 2% to 2.5%. Sequencing input: PBMCs or a T cell subset sorted from them (not recorded which). All receptors come from an adult woman who had mild COVID-19 (a few samples of this study predate the infection). Cell type and time point are not known.

This clonotype was detected only a few times. This sequence joins TRBV27 and TRBJ2-7; tentatively, D is TRBD1 (6 bases). Germline V gene sequence: CDR1 MNHEY, CDR2 SMNVEV (reference sequence). The CDR3 is made up of 15 amino acids. V shed 5 bases and J shed 5 bases, with 19 bases lying between them. CDR3 protein: CASSPSLTGRNEQYF. The CDR3 DNA sequence: TGTGCCAGCAGTCCATCCTTGACAGGTCGGAACGAGCAGTACTTC.

This CDR3 is CASRGVAAAPGELFF. CDR3 nucleotide sequence: TGTGCCAGCAGGGGGGTAGCGGCTGCCCCTGGGGAGCTGTTTTTT. The V gene is TRBV2, the J gene TRBJ2-2, with D possibly being TRBD2 (6 bases). In germline, CDR1 is SNHLY, CDR2 FYNNEI. V gave up 6 bases and J gave up 8 bases, with 19 bases separating them. This CDR3 has 15 residues.

The chain uses TRBV7-9 and TRBJ1-1; D not certain. From germline, CDR1 is SEHNR and CDR2 FQNEAQ (reference sequence). The length of the CDR3 is 13 residues. V shed 6 bases and J shed 6 bases, with 14 bases lying between them. CDR3 sequence: CASRSPWSAEAFF. Written as DNA, the CDR3 is TGTGCCAGCAGGTCTCCATGGAGCGCTGAAGCTTTCTTT.

The chain recombines TRBV7-2 with TRBJ1-2; D not certain. Germline assignment: CDR1 SGHTA and CDR2 FQGNSA. V lost 2 bases and J 8 bases, leaving 15 bases between the germline ends. The CDR3 covers 14 residues. The CDR3 nucleotides read TGTGCCAGCAGCTTATTCGTGGGCCTTGAAGGCTACACCTTC. It yields the protein CASSLFVGLEGYTF.

The V and J genes are TRBV7-2 and TRBJ2-1; 16 bases match TRBD2. Per the germline V gene, CDR1 is SGHTA and CDR2 is FQGNSA. With V trimmed by 5 bases and J by 12 bases, 10 bases remained unmatched. The CDR3 has 16 residues. CDR3 DNA: TGTGCCAGCAGCCCATCCGGGACTAGCGGGAGGGCCGGGCAGTTCTTC. Protein product: CASSPSGTSGRAGQFF.

This clonotype has just a few counts. This chain links TRBV10-3 with TRBJ2-7, with TRBD1 matching over 9 bases. Looked up from germline, CDR1 is ENHRY and CDR2 is SYGVKD. CDR3 length equals 15 residues. J lost 3 bases, V lost 4 bases, and 7 bases had no gene match. CDR3 residues: CAISAGTGFDYEQYF. DNA of the CDR3: TGTGCCATCAGTGCGGGGACAGGGTTCGACTACGAGCAGTACTTC.

V gene TRBV10-3 combines with J gene TRBJ2-7; 10 bases align to TRBD1. The CDR3 is made up of 14 amino acids. V shed 5 bases and J 7 bases; nucleotides not matched to a gene: 8. Germline V gene lookup returns CDR1 ENHRY and CDR2 SYGVKD. CDR3 sequence: CAISFGQGEGEQYF. The CDR3 DNA reads TGTGCCATCAGTTTTGGACAGGGGGAAGGAGAGCAGTACTTC.

The chain joins TRBV6-2 or TRBV6-3 to TRBJ2-3; 8 bases fit TRBD2. Trimming at V came to 6 bases and at J to 1 base, leaving 0 bases not matched to a gene. The CDR3 contains 13 residues. Germline loops: CDR1 MNHEY, CDR2 SVGEGT. CDR3 residues: CASRREGTDTQYF. CDR3 nucleotide sequence: TGTGCCAGCAGGCGGGAGGGCACAGATACGCAGTATTTT.